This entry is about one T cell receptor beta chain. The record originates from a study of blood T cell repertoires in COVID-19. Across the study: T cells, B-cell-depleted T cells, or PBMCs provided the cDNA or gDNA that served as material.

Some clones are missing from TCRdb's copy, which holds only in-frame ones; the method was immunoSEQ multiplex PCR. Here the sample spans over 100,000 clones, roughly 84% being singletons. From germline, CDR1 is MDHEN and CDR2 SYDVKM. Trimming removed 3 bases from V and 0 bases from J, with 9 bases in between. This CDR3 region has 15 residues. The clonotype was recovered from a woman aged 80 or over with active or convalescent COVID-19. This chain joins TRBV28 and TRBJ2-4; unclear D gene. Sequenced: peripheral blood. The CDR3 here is CASSFFGLAKNIQYF. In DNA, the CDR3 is TGTGCCAGCAGTTTTTTTGGCTTAGCCAAAAACATTCAGTACTTC.